This section outlines one T cell receptor beta chain sequence together with its context. Its antigen is not identified. A far larger clone lies a single base away; this is likely a read error. The entry originates in a study of blood T cells in healthy people across ages. Study-wide results and caveats: No conclusive comparison of naive versus antigen-experienced cells was possible with unsorted PBMCs. Because donor CMV status was unknown, expanded clonotype changes were possibly confounded. Considered underestimates were the diversity estimates obtained from one million T cells.

Caucasian individuals from Russia who were healthy and aged about 6 to 90 acted as donors. Primed by a sample-barcoded 5' primer and a J-beta primer mix, a second PCR proceeded for about 7 to 11 cycles. TCRdb called the 5' RACE reads again in MiXCR, with one record for every CDR3 protein. This repertoire shows about 1,800,000 distinct CDR3 sequences, about 28% found once; its top ten account for 7.7%. The specimen was blood. The origin of this receptor is a woman aged 30 to 39 in good health.

The CDR3 region has the DNA TGTGCCAGCAGCTATGGGGCCAACGTCCTGACTTTC. This sequence encodes CASSYGANVLTF. V is TRBV3-1 and J is TRBJ2-6; D remains ambiguous. The V end lost 5 bases, the J end lost 3 bases, and 2 bases lay between the germline ends. Germline V lookup: CDR1 LGHDT, CDR2 YNNKEL (reference sequence). The CDR3 spans 12 residues. Combining the CDR3 with reference TRBV3-1 and TRBJ2-6 gives the whole variable domain DTAVSQTPKYLVTQMGNDKSIKCEQNLGHDTMYWYKQDSKKFLKIMFSYNNKELIINETVPNRFSPKSPDKAHLNLHINSLELGDSAVYFCASSYGANVLTFGAGSRLTVL.